This T cell receptor (beta chain) was documented in a study of T cell responses to AZD1222 COVID-19 vaccine. Study results and caveats: CD4 TCRs linked to vaccination spanned spike, dominating at 160-218 and 743-854. Unmutated regions of variants are reportedly targeted by nearly half of spike-specific TCRs. Spike-specific TCRs gained breadth and depth after people received two AZD1222 doses.

On this clone itself: Its antigen is still unknown.

Profiling relied on immunoSEQ multiplex PCR, and the TCRdb table lists in-frame clones only, not all of them. Of 130,000 to 150,000 clones listed, 85% to 95% were seen once; the top ten hold 10% to 15%. The CDR3 extends over 18 amino acids. The germline CDR1 and CDR2 sequences are LNHDA and SQIVND (reference sequence). Trimming left V 5 bases short and J 7 bases short, with 24 bases between. This chain connects TRBV19 to TRBJ1-6, with D maybe TRBD1 (6 bases). The specimen comprised peripheral blood, sampled after recovery from COVID-19. This TCR derives from an adult who had recovered from COVID-19. CDR3 coding DNA: TGTGCCAGTAGTCCGCGGGGGCCCAGGGGTTCGGAAAATTCACCCCTCCACTTT. It specifies CASSPRGPRGSENSPLHF.